This T cell receptor beta chain appears in the sequencing data of a study of CD8+ T cells in alopecia areata. This CDR3 has 16 amino acids. Losses at the gene ends were 3 bases for V and 7 bases for J; bases not matched to a gene: 12. The germline CDR1 and CDR2 sequences are SGHAT and FQNNGV. Lesional scalp punch biopsies and peripheral blood came from alopecia areata patients. Points from the study as a whole: Tissue-resident alphabeta T cells belonging to normal skin likewise get sequenced within scalp specimens. Higher clonality and more expanded CD8+ clones appeared in lesional than normal scalp.

cDNA prepared by RNA extraction and subsequent reverse transcription served as the template for sequencing. Assay: immunoSEQ multiplex PCR; the TCRdb copy retains only in-frame clones and omits some. This table has under 70,000 clones, roughly 96% appearing once. As to this clone: What it recognizes is unknown.

Sample: CD8+ T cells sorted from blood, taken at week 0. The TCR sequence derives from a human donor with alopecia areata. The chain combines TRBV11-2 with TRBJ2-1; 7 bases agree with TRBD1. The CDR3 DNA reads TGTGCCAGCAGCTTCAGACAGGGAAAACTCCAAAATGAGCAGTTCTTC. Translating gives CASSFRQGKLQNEQFF.